This TCR beta chain emerged from a study of blood T cell repertoires in COVID-19. Study information: Collection of acute and convalescent COVID-19 samples took place in the United States, Italy and Spain. PBMCs, B-cell-depleted T cells, or T cells provided the cDNA or gDNA that made up the material.

This CDR3 has 16 amino acids. Trimming removed 0 bases from V and 0 bases from J, with 14 bases in between. CDR1 is GTSNPN and CDR2 is SVGIG in the germline V gene (reference sequence). Authors' processing steps: Scientists estimated how many nucleated cells there were by amplifying reference gene primers. Assay used: immunoSEQ multiplex PCR; TCRdb lists only in-frame clones, some missing. V, J and clone size are taken as reported in that table, and D and trimming were inferred from the DNA itself. The data hold about 250,000 clones, with about 79% observed a single time. The TCR sequence derives from a man older than 75 with acute or convalescent COVID-19. Sequenced sample: peripheral blood. The genes are TRBV30 and TRBJ2-5; D perhaps matches TRBD1 (5 bases). The CDR3 bases are TGTGCCTGGAGTGTACAGGAGAGAATGTACCAAGAGACCCAGTACTTC. This sequence encodes CAWSVQERMYQETQYF.